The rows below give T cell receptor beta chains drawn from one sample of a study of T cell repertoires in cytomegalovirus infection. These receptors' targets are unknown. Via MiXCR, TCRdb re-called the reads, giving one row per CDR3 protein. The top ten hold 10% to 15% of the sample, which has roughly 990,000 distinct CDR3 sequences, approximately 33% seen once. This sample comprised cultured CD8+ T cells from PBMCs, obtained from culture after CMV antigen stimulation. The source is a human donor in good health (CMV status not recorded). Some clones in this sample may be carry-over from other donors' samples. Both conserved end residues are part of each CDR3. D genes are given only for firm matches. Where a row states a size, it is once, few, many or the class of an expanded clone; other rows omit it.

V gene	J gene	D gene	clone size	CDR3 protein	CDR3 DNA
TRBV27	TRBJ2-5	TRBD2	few	CASSVLAGDLQETQYF	TGTGCCAGCAGCGTACTAGCGGGGGACCTCCAAGAGACCCAGTACTTC
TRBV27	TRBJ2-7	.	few	CASQSLGLEQYF	TGTGCCAGCCAGTCCCTAGGCCTCGAGCAGTACTTC
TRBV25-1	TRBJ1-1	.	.	CASSEYSTTVNTEAFF	TGTGCCAGCAGTGAATATTCGACAACTGTGAACACTGAAGCTTTCTTT
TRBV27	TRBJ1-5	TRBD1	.	CASRPGQGRNQPQHF	TGTGCCAGCAGACCGGGACAGGGCCGAAATCAGCCCCAGCATTTT
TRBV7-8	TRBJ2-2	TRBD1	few	CASSFARQGSGELFF	TGTGCCAGCAGCTTCGCGCGACAGGGCAGCGGGGAGCTGTTTTTT
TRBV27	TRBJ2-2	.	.	CASSQITGYTGELFF	TGTGCCAGCTCCCAGATTACAGGGTACACCGGGGAGCTGTTTTTT
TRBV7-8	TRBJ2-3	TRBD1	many	CASSLVGQGTDTQYF	TGTGCCAGCAGCTTAGTCGGACAGGGCACAGATACGCAGTATTTT
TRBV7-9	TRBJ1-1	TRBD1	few	CASSYDRVEAFF	TGTGCCAGCAGCTACGACAGGGTTGAAGCTTTCTTT
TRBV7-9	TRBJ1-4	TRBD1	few	CASSDLGQGGHEKLFF	TGTGCCAGCAGCGATCTCGGACAGGGGGGGCATGAAAAACTGTTTTTT
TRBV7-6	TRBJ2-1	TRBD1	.	CASSSDPRTGSSYNEQFF	TGTGCCAGCAGCTCCGACCCCCGGACAGGTTCATCCTACAATGAGCAGTTCTTC
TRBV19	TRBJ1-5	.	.	CASSGQFNQPQHF	TGTGCCAGTAGTGGACAGTTCAATCAGCCCCAGCATTTT
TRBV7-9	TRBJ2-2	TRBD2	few	CASIPEPGLAGASNTGELFF	TGTGCCAGCATCCCAGAACCGGGACTAGCGGGGGCCTCTAACACCGGGGAGCTGTTTTTT
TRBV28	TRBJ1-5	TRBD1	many	CASAGQGLPNQPQHF	TGTGCCAGCGCTGGACAGGGGTTGCCCAATCAGCCCCAGCATTTT
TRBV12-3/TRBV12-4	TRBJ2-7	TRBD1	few	CASSLATRTGDEQYF	TGTGCCAGCAGTTTAGCGACCAGGACAGGGGACGAGCAGTACTTC
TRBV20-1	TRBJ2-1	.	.	CSARDLGGDNEQFF	TGCAGTGCTAGAGATCTAGGGGGGGACAATGAGCAGTTCTTC
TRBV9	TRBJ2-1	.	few	CASSVGEIGSYNEQFF	TGTGCCAGCAGCGTAGGGGAGATCGGCTCCTACAATGAGCAGTTCTTC
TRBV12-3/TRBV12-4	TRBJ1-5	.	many	CASSLGGNNQPQHF	TGTGCCAGCAGTTTAGGAGGGAACAATCAGCCCCAGCATTTT
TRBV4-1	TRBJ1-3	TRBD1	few	CASSRTHGDRGKDTIYF	TGCGCCAGCAGCCGTACTCACGGGGACAGGGGGAAGGACACCATATATTTT
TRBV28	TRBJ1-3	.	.	CASSLSADSGNTIYF	TGTGCCAGCAGTTTGTCGGCAGACTCTGGAAACACCATATATTTT
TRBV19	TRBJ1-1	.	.	CASSMDLGNTEAFF	TGTGCCAGTAGTATGGACCTCGGGAACACTGAAGCTTTCTTT
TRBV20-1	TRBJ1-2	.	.	CSGREGTGYGYTF	TGCAGTGGTCGAGAGGGCACTGGCTATGGCTACACCTTC
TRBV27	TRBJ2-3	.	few	CASSLFTTDTQYF	TGTGCCAGCAGTTTGTTTACCACAGATACGCAGTATTTT
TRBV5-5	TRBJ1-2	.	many	CASSFAWTAYGYTF	TGTGCCAGCAGCTTCGCCTGGACGGCCTATGGCTACACCTTC
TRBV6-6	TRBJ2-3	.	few	CASSPLVTGDTQYF	TGTGCCAGCAGCCCCCTAGTGACTGGGGATACGCAGTATTTT
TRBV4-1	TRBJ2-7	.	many	CASSQAANRETYEQYF	TGCGCCAGCAGCCAAGCCGCAAACAGGGAGACCTACGAGCAGTACTTC
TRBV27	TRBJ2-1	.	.	CASSLGPASHEQFF	TGTGCCAGCAGTTTAGGCCCAGCTTCCCATGAGCAGTTCTTC
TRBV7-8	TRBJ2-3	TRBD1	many	CASSLDFLSGTVTDTQYF	TGTGCCAGCAGCTTAGATTTTTTATCCGGGACAGTCACAGATACGCAGTATTTT
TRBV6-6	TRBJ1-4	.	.	CASSYTGEGEKLFF	TGTGCCAGCAGTTACACTGGGGAGGGGGAAAAACTGTTTTTT
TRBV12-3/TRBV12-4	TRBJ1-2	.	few	CASSLRVANYGYTF	TGTGCCAGCAGTTTGCGGGTCGCTAACTATGGCTACACCTTC
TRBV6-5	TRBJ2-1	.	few	CASSYSEGEQFF	TGTGCCAGCAGTTACTCTGAGGGCGAGCAGTTCTTC
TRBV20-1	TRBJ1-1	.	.	CSAEPLSTEAFF	TGCAGTGCTGAGCCGTTAAGCACTGAAGCTTTCTTT
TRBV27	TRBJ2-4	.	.	CASSSTQGATNIQYF	TGTGCCAGCAGTTCAACACAGGGAGCCACAAACATTCAGTACTTC
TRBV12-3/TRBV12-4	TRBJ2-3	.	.	CASSFSPDIYRGSTDTQYF	TGTGCCAGCAGTTTCTCTCCGGACATCTATCGGGGGAGCACAGATACGCAGTATTTT